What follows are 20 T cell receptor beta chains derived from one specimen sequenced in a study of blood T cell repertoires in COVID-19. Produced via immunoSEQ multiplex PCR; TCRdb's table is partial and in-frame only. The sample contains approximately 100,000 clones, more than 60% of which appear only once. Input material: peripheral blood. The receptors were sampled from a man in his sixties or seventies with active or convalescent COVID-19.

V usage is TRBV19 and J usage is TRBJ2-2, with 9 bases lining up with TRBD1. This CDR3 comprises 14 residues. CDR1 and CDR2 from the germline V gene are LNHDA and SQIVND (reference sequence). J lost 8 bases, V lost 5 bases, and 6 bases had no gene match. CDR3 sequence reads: CASSSTGGRGELFF. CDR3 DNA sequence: TGTGCCAGTAGTTCAACAGGGGGCAGGGGGGAGCTGTTTTTT. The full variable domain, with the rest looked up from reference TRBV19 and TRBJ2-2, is DGGITQSPKYLFRKEGQNVTLSCEQNLNHDAMYWYRQDPGQGLRLIYYSQIVNDFQKGDIAEGYSVSREKKESFPLTVTSAQKNPTAFYLCASSSTGGRGELFFGEGSRLTVL.

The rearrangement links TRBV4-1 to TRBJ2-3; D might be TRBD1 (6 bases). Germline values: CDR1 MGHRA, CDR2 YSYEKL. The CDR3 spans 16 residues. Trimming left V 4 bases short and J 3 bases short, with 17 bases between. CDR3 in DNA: TGCGCCAGCAGCCCTCGGGACACCGGAAATACAGATACGCAGTATTTT. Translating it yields CASSPRDTGNTDTQYF.

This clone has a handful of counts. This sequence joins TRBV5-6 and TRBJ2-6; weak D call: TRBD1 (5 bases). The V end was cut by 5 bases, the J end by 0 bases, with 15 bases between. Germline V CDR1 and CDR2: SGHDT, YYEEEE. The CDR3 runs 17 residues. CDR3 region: CASRRAGFLSGANVLTF. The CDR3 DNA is TGTGCCAGCAGGCGTGCAGGGTTCCTCTCTGGGGCCAACGTCCTGACTTTC.

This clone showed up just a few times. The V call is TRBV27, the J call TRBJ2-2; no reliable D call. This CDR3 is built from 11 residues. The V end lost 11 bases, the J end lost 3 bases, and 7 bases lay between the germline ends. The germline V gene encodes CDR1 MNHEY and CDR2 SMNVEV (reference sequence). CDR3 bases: TGTGCCTCCAGTCACACCGGGGAGCTGTTTTTT. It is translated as CASSHTGELFF.

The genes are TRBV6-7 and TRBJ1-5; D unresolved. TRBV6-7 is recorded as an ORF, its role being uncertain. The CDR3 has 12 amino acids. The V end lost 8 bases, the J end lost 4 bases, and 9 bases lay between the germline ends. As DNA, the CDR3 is TGTGCCAGCGAAAGAGGTAATCAGCCCCAGCATTTT. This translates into CASERGNQPQHF.

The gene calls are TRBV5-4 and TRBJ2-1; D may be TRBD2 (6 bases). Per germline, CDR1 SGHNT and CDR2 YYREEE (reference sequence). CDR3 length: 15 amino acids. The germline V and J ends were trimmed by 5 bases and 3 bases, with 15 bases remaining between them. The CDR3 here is CASSSRDFNYNEQFF. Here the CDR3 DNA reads TGTGCCAGCAGTTCCCGGGACTTTAACTACAATGAGCAGTTCTTC.

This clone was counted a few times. The CDR3, as DNA: TGTGCCAGCAGTGGACAGACAGGGGAGGAGCAGCCCCAGCATTTT. Protein: CASSGQTGEEQPQHF. This chain links TRBV2 with TRBJ1-5; 8 nucleotides align to TRBD1. Losses at the gene ends were 4 bases for V and 7 bases for J; bases not matched to a gene: 9. CDR3 size: 15 residues. Germline values: CDR1 SNHLY, CDR2 FYNNEI. The full variable domain, completed using reference TRBV2 and TRBJ1-5, is EPEVTQTPSHQVTQMGQEVILRCVPISNHLYFYWYRQILGQKVEFLVSFYNNEISEKSEIFDDQFSVERPDGSNFTLKIRSTKLEDSAMYFCASSGQTGEEQPQHFGDGTRLSIL.

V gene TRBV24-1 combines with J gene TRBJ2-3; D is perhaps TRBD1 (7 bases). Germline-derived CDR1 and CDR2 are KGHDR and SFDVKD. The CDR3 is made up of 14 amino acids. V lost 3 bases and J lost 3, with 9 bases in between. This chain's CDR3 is CATSDAGGTDTQYF. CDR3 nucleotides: TGTGCCACCAGTGATGCAGGGGGGACAGATACGCAGTATTTT.

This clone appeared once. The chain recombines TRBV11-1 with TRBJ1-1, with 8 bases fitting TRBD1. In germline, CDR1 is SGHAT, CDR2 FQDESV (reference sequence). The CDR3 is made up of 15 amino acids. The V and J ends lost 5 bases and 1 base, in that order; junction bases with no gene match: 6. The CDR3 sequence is CASSPGGAGNTEAFF. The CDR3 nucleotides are TGTGCCAGCAGCCCAGGGGGCGCAGGGAACACTGAAGCTTTCTTT.

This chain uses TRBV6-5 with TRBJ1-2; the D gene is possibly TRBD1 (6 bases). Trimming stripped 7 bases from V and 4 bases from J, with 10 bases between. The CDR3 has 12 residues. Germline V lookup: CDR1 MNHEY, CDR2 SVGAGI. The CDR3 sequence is CASTLDSYGYTF. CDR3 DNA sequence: TGTGCCAGCACTTTGGACAGCTATGGCTACACCTTC.

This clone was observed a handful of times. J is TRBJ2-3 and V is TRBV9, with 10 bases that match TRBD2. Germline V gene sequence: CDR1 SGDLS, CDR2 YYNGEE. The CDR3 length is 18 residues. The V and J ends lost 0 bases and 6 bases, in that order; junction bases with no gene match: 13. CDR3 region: CASSVEALLAGSADTQYF. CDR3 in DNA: TGTGCCAGCAGCGTAGAGGCCCTACTAGCGGGGAGTGCGGATACGCAGTATTTT.

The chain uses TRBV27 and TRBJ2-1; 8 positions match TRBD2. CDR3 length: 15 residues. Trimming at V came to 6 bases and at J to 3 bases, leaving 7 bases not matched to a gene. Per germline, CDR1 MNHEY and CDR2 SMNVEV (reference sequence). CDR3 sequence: CASRLAGGFYNEQFF. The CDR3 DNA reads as TGTGCCAGCAGGTTGGCGGGGGGATTCTACAATGAGCAGTTCTTC.

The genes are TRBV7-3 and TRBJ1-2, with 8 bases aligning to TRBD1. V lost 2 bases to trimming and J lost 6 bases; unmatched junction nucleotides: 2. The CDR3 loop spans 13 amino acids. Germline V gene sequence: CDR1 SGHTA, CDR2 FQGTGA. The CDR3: CASSLGQGHGYTF. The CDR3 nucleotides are TGTGCCAGCAGCTTAGGACAGGGCCATGGCTACACCTTC.

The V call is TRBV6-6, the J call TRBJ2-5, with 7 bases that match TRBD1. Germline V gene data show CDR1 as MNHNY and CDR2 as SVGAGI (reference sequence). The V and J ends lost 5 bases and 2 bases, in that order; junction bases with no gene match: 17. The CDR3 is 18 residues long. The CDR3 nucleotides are TGTGCCAGCAGTCCTCCCTATCCACGACAGGGAGAGCAAGAGACCCAGTACTTC. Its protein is CASSPPYPRQGEQETQYF.

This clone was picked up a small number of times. CDR3 sequence: CATRSTANYGYTF. DNA for the CDR3: TGTGCCACCCGATCGACAGCTAACTATGGCTACACCTTC. The rearrangement joins TRBV6-5 to TRBJ1-2; D may be TRBD1 (5 bases). This CDR3 comprises 13 residues. The germline V and J ends were trimmed by 10 bases and 0 bases, with 12 bases remaining between them. Germline V lookup: CDR1 MNHEY, CDR2 SVGAGI.

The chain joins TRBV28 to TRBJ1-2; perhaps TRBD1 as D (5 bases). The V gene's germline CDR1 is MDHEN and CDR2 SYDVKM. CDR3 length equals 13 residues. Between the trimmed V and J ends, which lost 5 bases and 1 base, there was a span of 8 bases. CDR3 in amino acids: CASSLGGNYGYTF. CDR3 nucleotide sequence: TGTGCCAGCAGTCTCGGGGGTAACTATGGCTACACCTTC.

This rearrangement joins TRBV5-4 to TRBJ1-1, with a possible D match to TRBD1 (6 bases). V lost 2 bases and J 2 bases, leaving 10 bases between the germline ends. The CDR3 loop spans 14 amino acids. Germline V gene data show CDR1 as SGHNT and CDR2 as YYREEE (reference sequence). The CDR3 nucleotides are TGTGCCAGCAGCTTCGCAGGGGCTAACACTGAAGCTTTCTTT. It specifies CASSFAGANTEAFF.

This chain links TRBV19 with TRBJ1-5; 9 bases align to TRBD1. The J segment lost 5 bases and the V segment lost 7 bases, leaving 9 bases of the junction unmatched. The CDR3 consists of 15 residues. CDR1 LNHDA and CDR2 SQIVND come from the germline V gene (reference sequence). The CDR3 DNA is TGTGCCAGTAAGTCATCGGACAGGGGACATCAGCCCCAGCATTTT. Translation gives CASKSSDRGHQPQHF.

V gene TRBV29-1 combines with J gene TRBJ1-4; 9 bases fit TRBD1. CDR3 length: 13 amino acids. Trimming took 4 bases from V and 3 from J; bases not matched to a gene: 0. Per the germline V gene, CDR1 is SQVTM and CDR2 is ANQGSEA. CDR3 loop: CSVGDRANEKLFF. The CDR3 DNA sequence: TGCAGCGTTGGGGACAGGGCTAATGAAAAACTGTTTTTT.

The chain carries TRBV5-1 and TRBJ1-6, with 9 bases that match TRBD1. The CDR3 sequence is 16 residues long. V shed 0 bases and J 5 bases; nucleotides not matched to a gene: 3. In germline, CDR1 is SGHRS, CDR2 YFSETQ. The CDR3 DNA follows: TGCGCCAGCAGCTTGGATGGACAGGGGAATAATTCACCCCTCCACTTT. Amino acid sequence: CASSLDGQGNNSPLHF.